The sequence of this T cell receptor beta chain was determined in a study of cytomegalovirus exposure and HLA in healthy donors. Findings and limits, study-wide: Reportedly, cytomegalovirus status was diagnosed with high sensitivity and specificity.

PCR amplification relied on 60 Vbeta primers (plus 13 Jbeta primers). The table came from immunoSEQ multiplex PCR; TCRdb's copy has only in-frame clones and leaves some out. The sample holds about 180,000 clones, 65% to 85% seen once. Worth noting for this clone: Its antigen is as yet unknown. The junction does not match germline at one end; this may be a read error.

The CDR3 has 14 amino acids. Germline V CDR1 and CDR2: SGHRS, YFSETQ. This receptor was identified in a girl between 5 and 17 years old in good health and CMV-seropositive. The V and J genes are TRBV5-1 and TRBJ1-1, with 7 bases identical to TRBD1. Material: PBMCs. The DNA of the CDR3 is TGCGCCGGCAGCTTGACAGGGTCAGGCACTGAAGCTTTCTTT. Translation gives CAGSLTGSGTEAFF.